The next 26 T cell receptor beta chains were all read from a single sample in a study of CXCR3-negative and CXCR3-positive naive CD8 T cells. Via 5' RACE with UMI labels, TRB cDNA libraries were prepared. TCRdb reprocessed the 5' RACE reads and stores each CDR3 protein as one record, lacking DNA. The sample yields 150,000 or so distinct CDR3 sequences, of which the top ten take up under 0.5%. The sequenced sample consisted of naive CXCR3- CD8+ T cells from blood. As to subset: CD45RO-CCR7+CD27+CD95- naive CD8+ T cells lacking CXCR3 (TNR3-). The receptors were gathered from a human donor in good health. Some clones in this sample may be carry-over from other donors' samples.

This chain joins TRBV20-1 and TRBJ2-1; TCRdb's D gene call, TRBD1, goes unchecked for lack of DNA. CDR1 and CDR2 (germline): DFQATT, SNEGSKA (reference sequence). This CDR3 comprises 14 residues. The CDR3 spells CSAPGGSAYNEQFF.

The chain carries TRBV4-1 and TRBJ2-1. Germline V gene lookup returns CDR1 MGHRA and CDR2 YSYEKL. This CDR3 comprises 13 residues. CDR3 protein: CASSRTRDNEQFF.

The V and J genes are TRBV21-1 and TRBJ2-1; TCRdb designates TRBD1, a call that cannot be tested without DNA. TRBV21-1 is listed as a pseudogene. This CDR3 has 12 amino acids. CDR3: CATSPGTDEQFF.

This sequence joins TRBV5-1 and TRBJ2-3; there is no DNA to check the TCRdb D call of TRBD2. CDR3 length equals 19 residues. Germline CDR1 reads SGHRS; CDR2 reads YFSETQ. The CDR3 loop reads CASSFGPDKSRERGDTQYF.

The chain uses TRBV29-1 and TRBJ2-5; TCRdb's assignment of TRBD1 cannot be checked, as there is no DNA. Looked up from germline, CDR1 is SQVTM and CDR2 is ANQGSEA. The CDR3 is made up of 14 amino acids. The CDR3 loop reads CSLSPRETRETQYF. The full variable domain, completed using reference TRBV29-1 and TRBJ2-5, is SAVISQKPSRDICQRGTSLTIQCQVDSQVTMMFWYRQQPGQSLTLIATANQGSEATYESGFVIDKFPISRPNLTFSTLTVSNMSPEDSSIYLCSLSPRETRETQYFGPGTRLLVL.

V usage is TRBV6-6 and J usage is TRBJ2-3; TCRdb's D call, TRBD2, is unchecked because there is no DNA. This CDR3 spans 14 amino acids. Germline-derived CDR1 and CDR2 are MNHNY and SVGAGI (reference sequence). CDR3 residues: CATDSFPGTDTQYF.

The chain couples TRBV12-3 or TRBV12-4 to TRBJ2-2; TCRdb picks TRBD2, but there is no DNA to check that call. The CDR3 spans 17 residues. CDR3 residues: CASSLKGLLDNTGELFF.

The rearrangement links TRBV27 to TRBJ2-7; TCRdb's D gene call, TRBD1, goes unchecked for lack of DNA. The CDR3 runs to 14 residues. Per germline, CDR1 MNHEY and CDR2 SMNVEV (reference sequence). CDR3 sequence: CASSLQGTSHEQYF.

The chain combines TRBV29-1 with TRBJ2-7; lacking DNA, the TRBD1 call made by TCRdb goes unchecked. This CDR3 has 13 residues. Germline-derived CDR1 and CDR2 are SQVTM and ANQGSEA. Here the CDR3 reads CSWTAGDSYEQYF.

The rearrangement links TRBV7-6 to TRBJ2-7; the D call from TCRdb, TRBD1, cannot be confirmed without DNA. Per germline, CDR1 SGHVS and CDR2 FNYEAQ. The CDR3 has 15 residues. The CDR3 is CASSLAPDSQGEQYF.

The genes are TRBV5-6 and TRBJ2-1; TCRdb selects TRBD1, and the lack of DNA leaves this call unchecked. The CDR3 runs 17 residues. From germline, CDR1 is SGHDT and CDR2 YYEEEE. The CDR3 sequence is CASIQYTGVVSYNEQFF. The full variable domain, rest sourced from reference TRBV5-6 and TRBJ2-1, is DAGVTQSPTHLIKTRGQQVTLRCSPKSGHDTVSWYQQALGQGPQFIFQYYEEEERQRGNFPDRFSGHQFPNYSSELNVNALLLGDSALYLCASIQYTGVVSYNEQFFGPGTRLTVL.

The chain employs TRBV7-9 and TRBJ1-3. This CDR3 spans 14 amino acids. The germline V gene encodes CDR1 SEHNR and CDR2 FQNEAQ (reference sequence). The CDR3 reads CASSQVLTGNTIYF.

The genes are TRBV7-9 and TRBJ2-6. The V gene's germline CDR1 is SEHNR and CDR2 FQNEAQ (reference sequence). The CDR3 extends over 14 amino acids. The CDR3 sequence: CASSLIAGANVLTF.

J is TRBJ2-7 and V is TRBV29-1; the TRBD2 assignment by TCRdb is unverifiable without DNA. The CDR3 is 16 amino acids. CDR1 SQVTM and CDR2 ANQGSEA come from the germline V gene. The CDR3 region is CSVEDSLRTQPYEQYF.

This sequence joins TRBV7-3 and TRBJ2-3; TCRdb names TRBD2, which stays unverified in the absence of DNA. Germline values: CDR1 SGHTA, CDR2 FQGTGA. CDR3 size: 16 residues. CDR3 protein: CASSSGTSGSTDTQYF.

This chain links TRBV29-1 with TRBJ2-4; the TCRdb D gene call, TRBD2, has no DNA to confirm it. This CDR3 is 12 amino acids long. The germline V gene has CDR1 SQVTM and CDR2 ANQGSEA. The CDR3 here is CSVVRGENIQYF. The full variable domain, in which reference TRBV29-1 and TRBJ2-4 provide the parts outside the CDR3, is SAVISQKPSRDICQRGTSLTIQCQVDSQVTMMFWYRQQPGQSLTLIATANQGSEATYESGFVIDKFPISRPNLTFSTLTVSNMSPEDSSIYLCSVVRGENIQYFGAGTRLSVL.

The rearrangement uses TRBV3-1 and TRBJ2-2; lacking DNA, the TRBD1 call made by TCRdb goes unchecked. Germline V gene sequence: CDR1 LGHDT, CDR2 YNNKEL (reference sequence). This CDR3 has 14 residues. CDR3 sequence reads: CASRGTANTGELFF.

This chain uses TRBV20-1 with TRBJ2-3. Germline CDR1 and CDR2: DFQATT and SNEGSKA (reference sequence). The CDR3 runs to 11 residues. CDR3 region: CSAVYEDTQYF.

The gene calls are TRBV14 and TRBJ2-2; the TRBD2 assignment by TCRdb is unverifiable without DNA. Germline CDR1 and CDR2: SGHDN and FVKESK. This CDR3 is built from 20 residues. The CDR3: CASSQGFLGRANRDTGELFF.

CDR3 loop: CASSLAGPIGTGNAGELFF. The rearrangement joins TRBV5-1 to TRBJ2-2; TCRdb outputs TRBD1, but without DNA this stays unchecked. Germline V gene lookup returns CDR1 SGHRS and CDR2 YFSETQ. CDR3 length: 19 residues.

The chain has TRBV12-3 or TRBV12-4 and TRBJ2-5. The CDR3 runs 12 residues. The CDR3 region is CASSSRAETQYF.

This chain uses TRBV5-1 with TRBJ2-5; TCRdb's D gene call, TRBD2, goes unchecked for lack of DNA. The CDR3 consists of 16 residues. The germline V gene has CDR1 SGHRS and CDR2 YFSETQ. The CDR3 spells CASSLGTSGLRETQYF.

This chain joins TRBV23-1 and TRBJ2-3; TCRdb designates TRBD1, a call that cannot be tested without DNA. TRBV23-1 is classed as an ORF, of uncertain function. CDR3 length: 20 residues. CDR3 amino acids: CASSQCPGGRQGSVGDTQYF.

The chain combines TRBV5-6 with TRBJ1-5. From germline, CDR1 is SGHDT and CDR2 YYEEEE. This CDR3 region has 15 residues. This CDR3 reads CASSSGRGGNQPQHF.

The chain has TRBV30 and TRBJ2-7; the TCRdb call, TRBD1, lacks DNA for checking. Germline-derived CDR1 and CDR2 are GTSNPN and SVGIG (reference sequence). This CDR3 comprises 11 residues. CDR3 sequence reads: CASWDHAEQYF. Supplemented by reference TRBV30 and TRBJ2-7, the full variable domain reads SQTIHQWPATLVQPVGSPLSLECTVEGTSNPNLYWYRQAAGRGLQLLFYSVGIGQISSEVPQNLSASRPQDRQFILSSKKLLLSDSGFYLCASWDHAEQYFGPGTRLTVT.

The chain is built from TRBV27 and TRBJ1-5. The CDR3 runs to 15 residues. The germline gives CDR1 MNHEY, CDR2 SMNVEV (reference sequence). The CDR3 protein is CASSFAGVGNQPQHF.